This T cell receptor beta chain came from a study of T cell responses to AZD1222 COVID-19 vaccine (TCRdb year 2021). Context from the whole study: Because spike-specific TCR depth and breadth did not differ between the two schedules, AZD1222 recipients who got a second dose at roughly 4 weeks were pooled with those who got a second dose at roughly 12 weeks. A total of just over 230 trial participants underwent TCR sequencing, of whom 200 to 220 had received two doses of AZD1222 and roughly 26 had received two doses of the MenACWY control vaccine. Enrollment into the trials was organized by age into subgroups of 18-55, 56-69 and 70-plus years, and those subgroups contained roughly 150, 30 and 60 TCR-sequenced participants, respectively. On the study overall, not on this receptor specifically: The 56-69-year group was small, and its depth increase did not reach significance, likely because of low power. Most participants were white British and females outnumbered males, and the authors suggested that clonal diversity may have been underestimated. Conclusions about previously exposed vaccinees were limited because only six AZD1222 recipients were SARS-CoV-2 seropositive at baseline. The whole spike protein was spanned by vaccine-associated CD4 TCRs, and dominant responses were seen in regions 160-218 and 743-854. Because no day 14 peak-response samples were available, repertoires were characterized only after the peak T cell response. Epitopes outside the regions mutated in the B.1.351 and B.1.1.7 variants were reportedly recognized by nearly half of the unique spike-specific TCRs. After two AZD1222 doses, both the breadth and the depth of spike-specific TCRs were significantly higher than at day 0 and than in MenACWY recipients.

Concerning this clone: Its antigen is not yet known. Base qualities are missing; no much larger clone stands one base away.

The time point label corresponds to: baseline before first vaccination. The vaccinee samples were drawn from two UK trials, COV001 and COV002, one of which was a single-blind randomized controlled phase 2/3 trial testing AZD1222 (ChAdOx1 nCoV-19) in healthy adults. For TCRbeta chain sequencing, PBMC samples from trial participants were taken at day 0 and at day 28 after the second dose. V loses 0 bases, J loses 7 bases, and the germline ends lie 16 bases apart. CDR1 and CDR2, per the germline V gene, are MGHRA and YSYEKL. Reading from cysteine to phenylalanine, the CDR3 counts 15 amino acids. Kept here is only the CDR3 DNA, which spans 45 bases and is read in frame from base 1. The CDR3 regions of human TCRbeta chains were analyzed by immunosequencing. The source study handled its data this way. Repertoire TCRs were checked for matches against a reference library of SARS-CoV-2-specific TCRs that had been generated using the MIRA antigen-specificity platform. Breadth was defined as the fraction of unique TCRs that were SARS-CoV-2-associated. Depth was defined as the fraction of total T cells that were SARS-CoV-2-associated. Using the MIRA data, every spike-specific TCR was mapped to the spike region that the TCR reacted to and assigned to either a CD4 or a CD8 class. Log10-transformed breadth and depth values were compared by one-way ANOVA with Sidak's multiple comparisons tests. In its TCRdb copy, this immuneACCESS table keeps in-frame sequences only and misses some clones. Where compared with another copy, unresolved V genes explain less than half of these, and the others have no known cause. That table gives V, J and clone size, and the DNA gave D and trimming. For this sample the table gives under 75,000 clones, of which roughly 85% were detected only once. The ten largest clones add up to around 21% of the sample.

The rearrangement combines TRBV4-1 with TRBJ2-7; too little of a D gene remains to name it. The receptor was derived from an adult in good health. The specimen was peripheral blood, collected on day 0 of AZD1222 vaccination. The CDR3 region reads CASSQESSQMGEQYF. The DNA sequence follows: TGCGCCAGCAGCCAAGAATCCAGCCAAATGGGGGAGCAGTACTTC.